This T cell receptor beta chain was identified during a study of low-dose radiotherapy and immunotherapy resistance in tumors. For the study at large: Given every two weeks, intravenous cyclophosphamide 200 mg/m2 preceded radiation and immunotherapy by one day.

Noted time point: before trial treatment. There are many counts of this clonotype. First-strand cDNA used TRAV- and TRBV-specific primers, covering alpha and beta chains. A roughly 20-cycle PCR with a constant-region primer and V-primer adapter amplified TCRs. TCRdb independently ran MiXCR on the reads; one entry per CDR3 protein. The data hold 85,000 to 95,000 distinct CDR3 sequences, with 8% to 10% observed a single time. This sequence originates from a male donor with prostate cancer. This sample comprised PBMCs, obtained before treatment.

The CDR3, as DNA: TGCAGTGACGTGCAGTACGGGACGCTTGGCTACACCTTC. This codes for CSDVQYGTLGYTF. The chain is built from TRBV20-1 and TRBJ1-2; possibly TRBD1 for D (5 bases). The CDR3 runs 13 residues. Looked up from germline, CDR1 is DFQATT and CDR2 is SNEGSKA (reference sequence). V gave up 7 bases and J gave up 7 bases, with 19 bases separating them.